These 30 T cell receptor beta chains were all obtained from the same sample, sequenced in a study of blood T cell repertoires in COVID-19. Method: immunoSEQ multiplex PCR; TCRdb's copy keeps in-frame clones and lacks some. This sample carries about 200,000 clones, around nine tenths of them seen once, and the ten largest clones take roughly 6.2%. Source material: peripheral blood. The origin of the receptors is a man aged 55 to 69 who had recovered from COVID-19.

The genes are TRBV10-3 and TRBJ2-2; TRBD1 might be the D (7 bases). The V end lost 7 bases, the J end lost 7 bases, and 10 bases lay between the germline ends. Germline CDR1 is ENHRY and CDR2 is SYGVKD. The CDR3 has 12 residues. Written as DNA, the CDR3 is TGTGCCATCACAGGGGGAGGCGGGGAGCTGTTTTTT. It yields the protein CAITGGGGELFF.

The genes are TRBV6-1 and TRBJ1-5, with 7 bases fitting TRBD1. Germline V gene data show CDR1 as MNHNS and CDR2 as SASEGT. This CDR3 region has 19 residues. Trimming at V came to 3 bases and at J to 0 bases, leaving 14 bases not matched to a gene. Here the CDR3 reads CASSDFYRQGEYSNQPQHF. The CDR3, as DNA: TGTGCCAGCAGTGACTTTTATAGACAGGGAGAATATAGCAATCAGCCCCAGCATTTT.

The chain is built from TRBV28 and TRBJ1-5, with 7 bases fitting TRBD1. Germline V gene lookup returns CDR1 MDHEN and CDR2 SYDVKM. The CDR3 sequence is 16 residues long. J was trimmed by 2 bases and V by 3 bases; bases with no gene match: 7. CDR3: CASSFHLGGGNQPQHF. The CDR3 DNA is TGTGCCAGCAGTTTCCATTTAGGGGGCGGCAATCAGCCCCAGCATTTT. The whole variable domain, filled in from reference TRBV28 and TRBJ1-5, reads DVKVTQSSRYLVKRTGEKVFLECVQDMDHENMFWYRQDPGLGLRLIYFSYDVKMKEKGDIPEGYSVSREKKERFSLILESASTNQTSMYLCASSFHLGGGNQPQHFGDGTRLSIL.

V usage is TRBV19 and J usage is TRBJ1-3; 9 nucleotides agree with TRBD1. This CDR3 comprises 13 residues. Trimming removed 9 bases from V and 5 bases from J; junction bases left unmatched: 5. CDR1 LNHDA and CDR2 SQIVND come from the germline V gene (reference sequence). CDR3 nucleotides: TGTGCCAGCACAGGGACAGGGAGAAACACCATATATTTT. Translated, it gives CASTGTGRNTIYF.

The rearrangement links TRBV24-1 to TRBJ2-6; weak D call: TRBD2 (6 bases). The germline CDR1 and CDR2 sequences are KGHDR and SFDVKD. The V end lost 9 bases, the J end lost 3 bases, and 20 bases lay between the germline ends. The CDR3 totals 17 residues. CDR3 nucleotides: TGTGCCACCGGACTATTCGTTAGGGGTGGTGGGGCCAACGTCCTGACTTTC. Protein sequence: CATGLFVRGGGANVLTF.

This chain joins TRBV19 and TRBJ2-2; TRBD2 aligns across 15 bases. The CDR3 runs 18 residues. V lost 4 bases, J lost 1 base, and 4 bases stayed unmatched. Germline V gene data show CDR1 as LNHDA and CDR2 as SQIVND (reference sequence). CDR3 sequence: CASSTGLAGGRNTGELFF. Written as DNA, the CDR3 is TGTGCCAGTAGTACGGGACTAGCGGGGGGAAGGAACACCGGGGAGCTGTTTTTT.

The rearrangement joins TRBV5-1 to TRBJ2-2, with TRBD1 identical over 8 bases. The germline V gene has CDR1 SGHRS and CDR2 YFSETQ. The CDR3 spans 15 residues. Germline trimming cut 5 bases from V and 6 bases from J; bases unmatched to any gene: 9. CDR3 DNA sequence: TGCGCCAGCAGTAACAGACAGGGGTCTTCCGGGGAGCTGTTTTTT. This gives the protein CASSNRQGSSGELFF.

The gene calls are TRBV5-6 and TRBJ1-1; the D gene is possibly TRBD1 (5 bases). This CDR3 comprises 15 residues. V dropped 0 bases and J dropped 7 bases, with 16 bases sitting between them. Germline-derived CDR1 and CDR2 are SGHDT and YYEEEE. CDR3 amino acids: CASSLGWTRTHEAFF. In DNA form, the CDR3 reads TGTGCCAGCAGCTTGGGTTGGACACGTACTCATGAAGCTTTCTTT. The full variable domain, with the rest looked up from reference TRBV5-6 and TRBJ1-1, is DAGVTQSPTHLIKTRGQQVTLRCSPKSGHDTVSWYQQALGQGPQFIFQYYEEEERQRGNFPDRFSGHQFPNYSSELNVNALLLGDSALYLCASSLGWTRTHEAFFGQGTRLTVV.

The rearrangement uses TRBV6-5 and TRBJ1-4; 7 bases are shared with TRBD1. The CDR3 loop spans 13 amino acids. V shed 6 bases and J 5 bases; nucleotides not matched to a gene: 3. CDR1 and CDR2 (germline): MNHEY, SVGAGI. This CDR3 reads CASRTGKNEKLFF. In DNA, the CDR3 is TGTGCCAGCAGGACAGGGAAAAATGAAAAACTGTTTTTT.

The gene calls are TRBV11-1 and TRBJ2-3; 9 bases agree with TRBD1. V was clipped by 5 bases and J by 2 bases; unmatched bases: 2. Germline V gives CDR1 SGHAT, CDR2 FQDESV (reference sequence). The CDR3 sequence is 14 residues long. Here the CDR3 reads CASSRDRDTDTQYF. In nucleotides, the CDR3 is TGTGCCAGCAGCCGGGACAGGGACACAGATACGCAGTATTTT.

In DNA form, the CDR3 reads TGCAGCTTCCGGGGACTTTCGGAGACCCAGTACTTC. It codes for CSFRGLSETQYF. The rearrangement links TRBV29-1 to TRBJ2-5; possibly TRBD2 for D (6 bases). This CDR3 is 12 amino acids long. Trimming stripped 8 bases from V and 5 bases from J, with 15 bases between. Germline-derived CDR1 and CDR2 are SQVTM and ANQGSEA.

The V and J genes are TRBV5-6 and TRBJ2-1, with 8 nucleotides matching TRBD2. With V trimmed by 6 bases and J by 4 bases, 3 bases remained unmatched. The CDR3 runs to 13 residues. Looked up from germline, CDR1 is SGHDT and CDR2 is YYEEEE. In nucleotides, the CDR3 is TGTGCCAGCACCACGGGAGGGTACAATGAGCAGTTCTTC. It encodes CASTTGGYNEQFF.

V is TRBV7-3 and J is TRBJ2-1; 12 bases agree with TRBD2. The CDR3 sequence is 15 residues long. The V segment lost 5 bases and the J segment 4 bases; nucleotides outside the gene matches: 3. The V gene's germline CDR1 is SGHTA and CDR2 FQGTGA. This chain's CDR3 is CASSPTSGGYNEQFF. The CDR3 region has the DNA TGTGCCAGCAGCCCCACTAGCGGGGGGTACAATGAGCAGTTCTTC.

This clone was detected a few times. DNA of the CDR3: TGTGCCAGTAGTCCGGGACTAGCGGGAGGTCGTGAGACCCAGTACTTC. Protein product: CASSPGLAGGRETQYF. This sequence joins TRBV19 and TRBJ2-5, with 15 bases that match TRBD2. The trim removed 5 bases at V and 5 bases at J, leaving 6 bases unmatched. This CDR3 contains 16 residues. CDR1 is LNHDA, CDR2 SQIVND, per germline (reference sequence).

The V call is TRBV9, the J call TRBJ2-7; 7 positions match TRBD1. This CDR3 spans 15 amino acids. The V gene's germline CDR1 is SGDLS and CDR2 YYNGEE. The trim removed 4 bases at V and 0 bases at J, leaving 7 bases unmatched. In DNA form, the CDR3 reads TGTGCCAGCAGCATCGCCGGGACAGCCTCCTACGAGCAGTACTTC. Residues: CASSIAGTASYEQYF.

This clone turned up a few times. The chain links TRBV6-2 or TRBV6-3 to TRBJ1-2, with a possible D match to TRBD1 (5 bases). The CDR3 has 15 amino acids. The V end lost 1 base, the J end lost 1 base, and 10 bases lay between the germline ends. Germline assignment: CDR1 MNHEY and CDR2 SVGEGT. The CDR3 sequence: CASSYWGSFNYGYTF. The CDR3 nucleotides read TGTGCCAGCAGTTACTGGGGCAGCTTTAACTATGGCTACACCTTC.

The V and J genes are TRBV2 and TRBJ1-4; a weak D match, TRBD1 (6 bases). V was trimmed by 10 bases and J by 1 base, leaving 13 bases between them. Germline assignment: CDR1 SNHLY and CDR2 FYNNEI. The CDR3 runs to 14 residues. The CDR3 nucleotides read TGTGCCACAAAACAGGGCAGAACTAATGAAAAACTGTTTTTT. Protein sequence: CATKQGRTNEKLFF.

This clone showed up just a few times. V and J are TRBV19 and TRBJ2-3; 9 positions match TRBD1. This CDR3 is 14 amino acids long. J lost 3 bases, V lost 5 bases, and 3 bases had no gene match. The germline V gene has CDR1 LNHDA and CDR2 SQIVND (reference sequence). In DNA, the CDR3 is TGTGCCAGTAGTTCCGGGACAGGGACAGATACGCAGTATTTT. Translating it yields CASSSGTGTDTQYF.

This chain links TRBV5-1 with TRBJ1-1, with TRBD1 matching over 7 bases. With 0 bases clipped from V and 5 bases from J, the junction kept 10 bases outside the gene matches. The CDR3 has 16 residues. The V gene's germline CDR1 is SGHRS and CDR2 YFSETQ. CDR3 sequence: CASSLVPGGKGTEAFF. The CDR3 nucleotides are TGCGCCAGCAGCTTGGTTCCAGGGGGGAAGGGGACTGAAGCTTTCTTT.

The V call is TRBV7-2, the J call TRBJ1-2, with no clear D. The germline V gene has CDR1 SGHTA and CDR2 FQGNSA. CDR3 length: 14 residues. The V and J ends lost 2 bases and 0 bases respectively, with 7 bases between them. In DNA, the CDR3 is TGTGCCAGCAGCTTACCCAGGACTAACTATGGCTACACCTTC. It is translated as CASSLPRTNYGYTF.

In its sample, this clone was seen once. V usage is TRBV6-5 and J usage is TRBJ2-3, with TRBD1 as a possible D gene (6 bases). CDR3 length: 15 residues. V gave up 4 bases and J gave up 0 bases, with 11 bases separating them. Looked up from germline, CDR1 is MNHEY and CDR2 is SVGAGI. The CDR3 loop reads CASSFRGSSTDTQYF. In nucleotides, the CDR3 is TGTGCCAGCAGTTTCAGGGGATCTAGCACAGATACGCAGTATTTT.

This sequence joins TRBV3-1 (or the pseudogene TRBV3-2) and TRBJ2-1; D is possibly TRBD1 (6 bases). The V gene lost 0 bases and the J gene lost 6 bases, with 6 bases spanning the gap. This CDR3 is 13 amino acids long. Germline V gives CDR1 LGHDT, CDR2 YNNKEL (reference sequence). The CDR3 protein is CASSQEGGNEQFF. Here the CDR3 DNA reads TGTGCCAGCAGCCAAGAAGGGGGCAATGAGCAGTTCTTC.

CDR3 coding DNA: TGTGCCAGCAGTTTTGGGGGGGGTAGCTCTGGGGCCAACGTCCTGACTTTC. Its translation: CASSFGGGSSGANVLTF. This chain joins TRBV27 and TRBJ2-6; 7 bases match TRBD2. The length of the CDR3 is 17 residues. Germline trimming cut 3 bases from V and 0 bases from J; bases unmatched to any gene: 5. Germline CDR1 is MNHEY and CDR2 is SMNVEV (reference sequence).

The chain has TRBV18 and TRBJ1-1, with no clear D. This CDR3 comprises 15 residues. CDR1 KGHSH and CDR2 LQKENI come from the germline V gene. V lost 6 bases and J lost 0, with 14 bases in between. CDR3 sequence reads: CASSPKVSMNTEAFF. In DNA form, the CDR3 reads TGTGCCAGCTCCCCCAAAGTTAGCATGAACACTGAAGCTTTCTTT.

V usage is TRBV23-1 and J usage is TRBJ2-7; D is uncertain. TRBV23-1 is filed as an ORF, its function uncertain. The germline V and J ends were trimmed by 0 bases and 3 bases, with 15 bases remaining between them. This CDR3 has 16 amino acids. CDR3 residues: CASSQSRGSPVYEQYF. CDR3 bases: TGCGCCAGCAGTCAATCCCGAGGATCCCCCGTCTACGAGCAGTACTTC.

The chain has TRBV14 and TRBJ2-1, with 7 bases lining up with TRBD1. The CDR3 runs to 12 residues. Germline-derived CDR1 and CDR2 are SGHDN and FVKESK. Trimming cost V 3 bases and J 9 bases; bases outside gene matches: 2. The chain's CDR3 is CASSQTGFEQFF. CDR3 bases: TGTGCCAGCAGCCAGACAGGGTTTGAGCAGTTCTTC.

Of note for this clone: One junction end disagrees with the germline gene, perhaps due to a read error. The chain carries TRBV9 and TRBJ2-3, with TRBD2 matching over 11 bases. The CDR3 totals 16 residues. Germline-derived CDR1 and CDR2 are SGDLS and YYNGEE. The CDR3 nucleotides are TGTGCCAGCAGTGGACCCGGGACTAGCGGCACAAATACGCAGTATTTT. Its protein is CASSGPGTSGTNTQYF.

The table lists this clone with a few counts. The V and J genes are TRBV27 and TRBJ2-1, with D tentatively TRBD2 (6 bases). This CDR3 comprises 16 residues. V was pared by 2 bases and J by 2 bases, with 13 bases between. Germline CDR1 MNHEY, CDR2 SMNVEV (reference sequence). Here the CDR3 reads CASSLPQRVPYNEQFF. The CDR3 region has the DNA TGTGCCAGCAGTTTACCCCAGCGGGTTCCCTACAATGAGCAGTTCTTC.

The V call is TRBV7-4, the J call TRBJ1-5; 12 nucleotides agree with TRBD1. V lost 1 base, J lost 7 bases, and 2 bases stayed unmatched. The CDR3 covers 15 residues. Germline CDR1 SGHVT, CDR2 SQSDAQ. DNA for the CDR3: TGTGCCAGCAGCTTAGGGGACAGGGGGCAACAGCCCCAGCATTTT. It yields the protein CASSLGDRGQQPQHF.

Here the CDR3 DNA reads TGTGCCAGCGGCTCCGGGTGGATTAGGACAGATACGCAGTATTTT. Translation gives CASGSGWIRTDTQYF. The chain combines TRBV6-5 with TRBJ2-3; D not certain. Germline CDR1 reads MNHEY; CDR2 reads SVGAGI. With 8 bases removed from V and 3 bases from J, the gap between germline ends came to 18 bases. CDR3 length: 15 residues.